The rows below give T cell receptor beta chains drawn from one sample of a study of T cell repertoires in cytomegalovirus infection. Antigens for these TCRs are unknown. TCRdb processed the reads anew with MiXCR; each CDR3 protein has one entry. This sample has approximately 990,000 distinct CDR3 sequences; 25% to 40% occur once, and the top ten carry about an eighth. Sample: cultured CD8+ T cells from PBMCs, taken from culture after CMV antigen stimulation. All receptors come from a human donor in good health (CMV status not recorded). Some clones in this sample may be carry-over from other donors' samples. CDR3s leave out the opening cysteine and the closing phenylalanine or tryptophan. Fields, in order: V gene, J gene, CDR3 protein.

V gene: TRBV7-7; J gene: TRBJ2-1; CDR3 protein: ASSLSLGRPYNEQF
V gene: TRBV7-9; J gene: TRBJ2-6; CDR3 protein: ASSSDRVRVRANVLT
V gene: TRBV19; J gene: TRBJ2-2; CDR3 protein: ASSGTIMNTGELF
V gene: TRBV4-1; J gene: TRBJ2-7; CDR3 protein: ASSPQGGPVSYEQY
V gene: TRBV7-9; J gene: TRBJ1-3; CDR3 protein: ASSHRTGGTGNTIY
V gene: TRBV4-2; J gene: TRBJ2-5; CDR3 protein: ASSQGGKRGGQETQY
V gene: TRBV15; J gene: TRBJ1-4; CDR3 protein: ATSRVSGATNEKLF
V gene: TRBV7-9; J gene: TRBJ2-7; CDR3 protein: ASSSRPGRQNYEQY
V gene: TRBV7-9; J gene: TRBJ2-1; CDR3 protein: ASRPGLAGGHEQF
V gene: TRBV28; J gene: TRBJ1-5; CDR3 protein: ASSFDRARGQPQH
V gene: TRBV27; J gene: TRBJ1-2; CDR3 protein: ASSSQGGYTYGYT
V gene: TRBV10-2; J gene: TRBJ1-2; CDR3 protein: ASSDLAGGIEGYT
V gene: TRBV7-8; J gene: TRBJ1-5; CDR3 protein: ASSLHGEQPQH
V gene: TRBV7-6; J gene: TRBJ2-1; CDR3 protein: ASSRESDQNEQL